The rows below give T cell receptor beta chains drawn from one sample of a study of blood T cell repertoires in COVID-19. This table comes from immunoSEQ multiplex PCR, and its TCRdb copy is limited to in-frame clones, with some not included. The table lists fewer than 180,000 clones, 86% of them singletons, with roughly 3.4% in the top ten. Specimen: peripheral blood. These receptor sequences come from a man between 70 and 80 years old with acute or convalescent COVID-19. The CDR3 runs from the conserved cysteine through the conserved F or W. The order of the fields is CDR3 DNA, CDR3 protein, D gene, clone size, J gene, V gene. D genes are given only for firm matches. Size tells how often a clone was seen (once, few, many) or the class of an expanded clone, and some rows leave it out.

TGCGCCAGCAGCAGACAGGGGGCCCAAAATTACAATGAGCAGTTCTTC CASSRQGAQNYNEQFF TRBD1 NA TRBJ2-1 TRBV5-1
TGTGCCAGCAGTGCCCAACTCGCTGGCGGCCCTGAAGCTTTCTTT CASSAQLAGGPEAFF NA NA TRBJ1-1 TRBV28
TGTGCCTGGAGTGTACGACAGGGACTTGGCTACACCTTC CAWSVRQGLGYTF TRBD1 NA TRBJ1-2 TRBV30
TGTGCCAGCAGTTACGGCGGGAGCTACAATGAGCAGTTCTTC CASSYGGSYNEQFF TRBD2 NA TRBJ2-1 TRBV6-2/TRBV6-3
TGTGCCATCAGGCCAGGGGATTTGAGCTATGGCTACACCTTC CAIRPGDLSYGYTF NA NA TRBJ1-2 TRBV10-3
TGTGCCAGCAGTCAATTCCAGGGTCTGGAGACCCAGTACTTC CASSQFQGLETQYF NA once TRBJ2-5 TRBV3-1/TRBV3-2
TGTGCCACCAGTGACGTACAGGGTTACGAGCAGTACTTC CATSDVQGYEQYF NA NA TRBJ2-7 TRBV24-1
TGTGCCAGTAGTAGGACAGGGTTGGGCGGGGAGCTGTTTTTT CASSRTGLGGELFF TRBD1 NA TRBJ2-2 TRBV19
TGTGCCAGCCGGAGAGAGAATGAAAAACTGTTTTTT CASRRENEKLFF NA NA TRBJ1-4 TRBV12-3/TRBV12-4
TGTGCCAGCTCTCCCCTTAGCGGGGCCAACAATGAGCAGTTCTTC CASSPLSGANNEQFF TRBD2 NA TRBJ2-1 TRBV18
TGTGCCAGCAGTCCACTAGACCGTGGCTACACCTTC CASSPLDRGYTF NA few TRBJ1-2 TRBV27
TGTGCCAGCAGTTCGACACAGGGGCCGAACACTGAAGCTTTCTTT CASSSTQGPNTEAFF TRBD1 once TRBJ1-1 TRBV7-2
TGCGCCAGCAGTGCGAGGGGCAATCAGCCCCAGCATTTT CASSARGNQPQHF NA NA TRBJ1-5 TRBV10-1
TGTGCCAGCTCACCCCGGACAGGGGACCAAGAGACCCAGTACTTC CASSPRTGDQETQYF TRBD1 NA TRBJ2-5 TRBV18
TGTGCCAGCAGCCCGGACAGGGAAGATGGCTACACCTTC CASSPDREDGYTF TRBD1 NA TRBJ1-2 TRBV6-5
TGCAGCGTTGATGGCAGCGGGAAGACCTACAATGAGCAGTTCTTC CSVDGSGKTYNEQFF TRBD2 NA TRBJ2-1 TRBV29-1
TGTGCCAGCAGCTTGGCACAGAGTGCTAACTATGGCTACACCTTC CASSLAQSANYGYTF NA NA TRBJ1-2 TRBV5-5
TGCGCCAGCAGCCAAGGGGGAGCGGGAGGGCCCAATGAGCAGTTCTTC CASSQGGAGGPNEQFF TRBD2 NA TRBJ2-1 TRBV4-1
TGTGCCTGGAGTGAAGGACAGGGTAATTCACCCCTCCACTTT CAWSEGQGNSPLHF TRBD1 NA TRBJ1-6 TRBV30
TGTGCCAGCAGTGAGGCGCGGGGATACAATGAGCAGTTCTTC CASSEARGYNEQFF NA NA TRBJ2-1 TRBV6-1
TGTGCCAGCAGTTACTCGGCTAGCCCCAATACGCAGTATTTT CASSYSASPNTQYF NA NA TRBJ2-3 TRBV6-2/TRBV6-3
TGTGCCAGCGGGCGGCTAGCGGGAGGGAGGGACGAGCAGTACTTC CASGRLAGGRDEQYF TRBD2 NA TRBJ2-7 TRBV25-1
TGTGCCAGTAGGACAGCGGGAACCCGCACTAATACGCAGTATTTT CASRTAGTRTNTQYF TRBD2 once TRBJ2-3 TRBV19
TGCAGTGCTAGCCCTCTTCCCGGCTACACCTTC CSASPLPGYTF NA few TRBJ1-2 TRBV20-1
TGTGCCAGCTCACCGCGGGGGACTAGCAACCAAGAGACCCAGTACTTC CASSPRGTSNQETQYF TRBD2 NA TRBJ2-5 TRBV18
TGTGCCAGTAGTATAGGGTACAGTTCGGAGACCCAGTACTTC CASSIGYSSETQYF NA few TRBJ2-5 TRBV19
TGTGCCAGCAGCTGGACTAGCGGGAGTAATGAGCAGTTCTTC CASSWTSGSNEQFF TRBD2 NA TRBJ2-1 TRBV11-3
TGTGCCAGCAGCGCGGGGGGCAGCACCGGGGAGCTGTTTTTT CASSAGGSTGELFF NA NA TRBJ2-2 TRBV9
TGCGCCAGCAGCCAGATTCCGGGACTAGTCGGTTCCGGGGAGCTGTTTTTT CASSQIPGLVGSGELFF TRBD2 NA TRBJ2-2 TRBV4-1
TGTGCCAGCAGCCCCTCTGGCCTCTACGAGCAGTACTTC CASSPSGLYEQYF NA NA TRBJ2-7 TRBV7-2
TGTGCCAGTTCCCTCACAGGGGTCACTGAAGCTTTCTTT CASSLTGVTEAFF TRBD1 NA TRBJ1-1 TRBV19
TGTGCCAGCAGCCAACAAGGGGAGGGGACCCAGTACTTC CASSQQGEGTQYF TRBD2 NA TRBJ2-5 TRBV3-1/TRBV3-2
TGTGCCAGCACCACGGGCTACGAGCAGTACTTC CASTTGYEQYF NA once TRBJ2-7 TRBV6-6